The entry below describes one T cell receptor beta chain. The data belong to a study of blood T cell repertoires in COVID-19. Study at large: Acute-phase and convalescent COVID-19 samples originated in the United States, Italy and Spain.

Clones were sequenced by immunoSEQ multiplex PCR, and TCRdb holds only the in-frame ones, with some missing. The sample has around 220,000 clones; 75% to 95% are singletons. Recruits, aged about 18 to 95 years, lived in around 24 US areas. Recovery among Cohort 3 donors was established by two negative PCRs, clearance, or symptom resolution. The CDR3 totals 14 residues. Germline V gives CDR1 LGHDT, CDR2 YNNKEL (reference sequence). V dropped 4 bases and J dropped 5 bases, with 9 bases sitting between them. The sample comprised PBMCs or T cells enriched from blood (not recorded which). The sequence was collected from a woman under 30 who had recovered from COVID-19. The chain carries TRBV3-1 (or the pseudogene TRBV3-2) and TRBJ1-6, with unresolved D. In nucleotides, the CDR3 is TGTGCCAGCAGCCCGACACGGAATAATTCACCCCTCCACTTT. It translates to CASSPTRNNSPLHF.